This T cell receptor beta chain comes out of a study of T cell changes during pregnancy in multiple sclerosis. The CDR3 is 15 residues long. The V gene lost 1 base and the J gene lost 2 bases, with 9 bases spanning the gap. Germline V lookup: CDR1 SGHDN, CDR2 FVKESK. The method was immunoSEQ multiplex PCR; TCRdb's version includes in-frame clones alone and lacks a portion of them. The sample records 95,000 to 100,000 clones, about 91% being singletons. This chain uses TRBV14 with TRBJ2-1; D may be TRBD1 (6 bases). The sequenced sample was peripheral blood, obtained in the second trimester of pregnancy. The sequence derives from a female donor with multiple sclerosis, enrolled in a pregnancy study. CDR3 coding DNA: TGTGCCAGCAGCCAAGGGGACACTGCCTACAATGAGCAGTTCTTC. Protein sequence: CASSQGDTAYNEQFF. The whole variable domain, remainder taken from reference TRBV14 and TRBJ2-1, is EAGVTQFPSHSVIEKGQTVTLRCDPISGHDNLYWYRRVMGKEIKFLLHFVKESKQDESGMPNNRFLAERTGGTYSTLKVQPAELEDSGVYFCASSQGDTAYNEQFFGPGTRLTVL.